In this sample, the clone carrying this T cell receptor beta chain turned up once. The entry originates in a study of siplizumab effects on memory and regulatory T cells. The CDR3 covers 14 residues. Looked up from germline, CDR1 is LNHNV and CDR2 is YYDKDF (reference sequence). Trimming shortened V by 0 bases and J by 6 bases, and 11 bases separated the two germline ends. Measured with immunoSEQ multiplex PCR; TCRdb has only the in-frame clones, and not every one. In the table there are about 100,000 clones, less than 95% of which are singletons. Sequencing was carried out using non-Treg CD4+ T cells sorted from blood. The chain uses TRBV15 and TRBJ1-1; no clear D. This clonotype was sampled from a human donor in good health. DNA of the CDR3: TGTGCCACCAGCAGAGATCGGTGGGAAGCTGAAGCTTTCTTT. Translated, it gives CATSRDRWEAEAFF.